The 26 T cell receptor beta chains below come from one sample, sequenced in a study of T cell responses to AZD1222 COVID-19 vaccine. Clones were read by immunoSEQ multiplex PCR, and TCRdb kept only the in-frame ones, dropping some. The table lists under 150,000 clones, about 93% of them singletons, with 2.8% in the top ten. Sequences were derived from peripheral blood, sampled on day 0 of MenACWY control vaccination. These receptors were collected from an adult in good health.

This sequence joins TRBV18 and TRBJ1-6, with unresolved D. The CDR3 length is 17 residues. From germline, CDR1 is KGHSH and CDR2 LQKENI. The V end was cut by 1 base, the J end by 6 bases, with 16 bases between. CDR3 in DNA: TGTGCCAGCTCACCACAAGGGTTGGGGTACAGTAATTCACCCCTCCACTTT. It yields the protein CASSPQGLGYSNSPLHF.

J is TRBJ1-1 and V is TRBV27; tentative D call: TRBD1 (5 bases). Germline loops: CDR1 MNHEY, CDR2 SMNVEV (reference sequence). Trimming stripped 3 bases from V and 1 base from J, with 9 bases between. The CDR3 has 14 residues. The CDR3 DNA is TGTGCCAGCAGTTTGGGGGTCGGGAACACTGAAGCTTTCTTT. It specifies CASSLGVGNTEAFF.

This clone was found once. The chain links TRBV7-2 to TRBJ1-1, with 8 nucleotides matching TRBD1. The V segment lost 3 bases and the J segment 2 bases; nucleotides outside the gene matches: 2. The CDR3 sequence is 14 residues long. Germline V gene sequence: CDR1 SGHTA, CDR2 FQGNSA. The CDR3 reads CASSLGQANTEAFF. The CDR3 DNA follows: TGTGCCAGCAGCTTGGGACAGGCAAACACTGAAGCTTTCTTT.

The chain links TRBV3-1 (or the pseudogene TRBV3-2) to TRBJ1-1; the match to TRBD1 covers 7 bases. CDR3 size: 17 residues. CDR1 is LGHDT and CDR2 is YNNKEL in the germline V gene (reference sequence). V was clipped by 6 bases and J by 1 base; unmatched bases: 14. The chain's CDR3 is CASSPFRTGLKNTEAFF. The CDR3, as DNA: TGTGCCAGCAGTCCGTTTCGGACAGGCTTAAAGAACACTGAAGCTTTCTTT.

The CDR3 is CASSLPGSMSTEAFF. CDR3 DNA sequence: TGTGCCAGCAGCTTGCCAGGAAGTATGAGCACTGAAGCTTTCTTT. The chain has TRBV5-4 and TRBJ1-1; D uncertain. The CDR3 is made up of 15 amino acids. Trimming removed 1 base at V and 4 bases at J, with 14 bases between. The germline V gene has CDR1 SGHNT and CDR2 YYREEE (reference sequence).

CDR3 loop: CASSLWDLGYGYTF. The CDR3 DNA is TGTGCCAGCAGCTTGTGGGATTTGGGCTATGGCTACACCTTC. V and J are TRBV5-8 and TRBJ1-2; no clear D. There are 14 residues in the CDR3. V was pared by 1 base and J by 4 bases, with 11 bases between. The germline V gene has CDR1 SGHTS and CDR2 YDEGEE.

A few counts support this clone. The chain links TRBV5-1 to TRBJ2-1, with D possibly being TRBD1 or TRBD2 (5 bases each). The CDR3 runs to 16 residues. The V end lost 0 bases, the J end lost 0 bases, and 10 bases lay between the germline ends. The germline V gene has CDR1 SGHRS and CDR2 YFSETQ. In DNA form, the CDR3 reads TGCGCCAGCAGCTTGGGGGGCCGGGGCTCCTACAATGAGCAGTTCTTC. Protein sequence: CASSLGGRGSYNEQFF.

The chain links TRBV14 to TRBJ1-2, with D perhaps TRBD1 (6 bases). V was cut by 4 bases and J by 2 bases, with 14 bases left in between. This CDR3 contains 15 residues. Germline CDR1 reads SGHDN; CDR2 reads FVKESK. The CDR3: CASSRGGRVNYGYTF. Here the CDR3 DNA reads TGTGCCAGCAGCCGGGGGGGCAGGGTGAACTATGGCTACACCTTC.

This chain connects TRBV5-4 to TRBJ2-7, with 7 bases fitting TRBD2. The CDR3 is 12 amino acids. Germline-derived CDR1 and CDR2 are SGHNT and YYREEE (reference sequence). Trimming at V came to 4 bases and at J to 10 bases, leaving 8 bases not matched to a gene. CDR3 nucleotides: TGTGCCAGCAGCCCATCGGGAGGTGAACAGTACTTC. This encodes CASSPSGGEQYF.

CDR3 in DNA: TGTGCCACCGGCGACGGCAATCAGCCCCAGCATTTT. Its translation is CATGDGNQPQHF. The genes are TRBV15 and TRBJ1-5; no reliable D call. Germline assignment: CDR1 LNHNV and CDR2 YYDKDF (reference sequence). V lost 8 bases and J lost 2, with 7 bases in between. CDR3 length: 12 residues.

About this clone itself: The same CDR3 arises from other DNA sequences in this sample as well. The chain has TRBV18 and TRBJ1-4; D not resolved. V was cut by 3 bases and J by 0 bases, with 5 bases left in between. The CDR3 contains 14 residues. Germline lookup yields CDR1 KGHSH and CDR2 LQKENI. CDR3 in amino acids: CASSPGATNEKLFF. CDR3 coding DNA: TGTGCCAGCTCACCGGGAGCAACTAATGAAAAACTGTTTTTT.

CDR3: CASSKTGLNQPQHF. CDR3 nucleotide sequence: TGTGCCAGCAGCAAGACAGGGTTAAATCAGCCCCAGCATTTT. This chain joins TRBV7-9 and TRBJ1-5; 7 bases are shared with TRBD1. This CDR3 comprises 14 residues. Germline V gene sequence: CDR1 SEHNR, CDR2 FQNEAQ (reference sequence). Trimming at V came to 5 bases and at J to 4 bases, leaving 5 bases not matched to a gene.

This rearrangement joins TRBV7-2 to TRBJ1-2; the D is unclear. This CDR3 spans 14 amino acids. The ends were cut back, 8 bases at V and 0 bases at J, with 13 bases in the middle. Germline CDR1 reads SGHTA; CDR2 reads FQGNSA. CDR3 nucleotides: TGTGCCAGCTCGGACGGTCTCGCTAACTATGGCTACACCTTC. The encoded protein is CASSDGLANYGYTF.

The V and J genes are TRBV19 and TRBJ2-3, with 9 bases aligning to TRBD2. With V trimmed by 5 bases and J by 1 base, 1 base remained unmatched. In germline, CDR1 is LNHDA, CDR2 SQIVND (reference sequence). There are 14 residues in the CDR3. CDR3 nucleotides: TGTGCCAGTAGTTTAGCGGGAGGCACAGATACGCAGTATTTT. Translation: CASSLAGGTDTQYF.

V usage is TRBV2 and J usage is TRBJ1-4; possibly TRBD1 for D (5 bases). The CDR3 runs to 14 residues. Trimming took 5 bases from V and 8 from J, leaving 15 bases between them. CDR1 and CDR2 (germline): SNHLY, FYNNEI. The DNA for the CDR3 is TGTGCCAGCAGTCCGGGACCCCCAGGGGAAAAACTGTTTTTT. It yields the protein CASSPGPPGEKLFF.

J is TRBJ2-2 and V is TRBV5-6; TRBD2 matches 11 bases. CDR1 and CDR2 (germline): SGHDT, YYEEEE. CDR3 length: 17 residues. The V and J ends lost 0 bases and 6 bases, in that order; junction bases with no gene match: 7. The CDR3: CASSLEASGGYSGELFF. Here the CDR3 DNA reads TGTGCCAGCAGCTTGGAGGCTAGCGGGGGGTATTCCGGGGAGCTGTTTTTT.

This chain uses TRBV28 with TRBJ2-1, with 7 bases that match TRBD2. The CDR3 is made up of 16 amino acids. V was pared by 2 bases and J by 2 bases, with 6 bases of the junction left unmatched. Germline-derived CDR1 and CDR2 are MDHEN and SYDVKM. CDR3: CASSLAASGTYNEQFF. The CDR3 DNA sequence: TGTGCCAGCAGTTTAGCGGCTAGCGGCACCTACAATGAGCAGTTCTTC.

This chain uses TRBV13 with TRBJ2-2; 10 bases align to TRBD2. V lost 5 bases, J lost 8 bases, and 8 bases stayed unmatched. This CDR3 contains 15 residues. In germline, CDR1 is PRHDT, CDR2 FYEKMQ (reference sequence). The CDR3 DNA is TGTGCCAGCAGCACCAAGCGGGGGGGCTTTGGGGAGCTGTTTTTT. This encodes CASSTKRGGFGELFF.

This rearrangement joins TRBV6-5 to TRBJ2-7; 10 nucleotides align to TRBD2. V lost 6 bases, J lost 3 bases, and 8 bases stayed unmatched. The CDR3 has 15 residues. The germline gives CDR1 MNHEY, CDR2 SVGAGI. This CDR3 reads CASSRSGRGDYEQYF. CDR3 nucleotides: TGTGCCAGCAGCCGCAGCGGGAGGGGTGACTACGAGCAGTACTTC.

The gene calls are TRBV30 and TRBJ2-3, with D unresolved. Germline CDR1 GTSNPN, CDR2 SVGIG (reference sequence). The CDR3 covers 15 residues. Trimming removed 0 bases from V and 11 bases from J, with 21 bases in between. The CDR3 spells CAWSVRLSRNAGQYF. CDR3 bases: TGTGCCTGGAGTGTAAGGCTAAGCCGAAATGCTGGGCAGTATTTT.

The chain combines TRBV7-9 with TRBJ2-1; D uncertain. CDR1 SEHNR and CDR2 FQNEAQ come from the germline V gene (reference sequence). V dropped 3 bases and J dropped 0 bases, with 9 bases sitting between them. This CDR3 contains 15 residues. CDR3 coding DNA: TGTGCCAGCAGCTTCCCAGGCCACTCCTACAATGAGCAGTTCTTC. Translation: CASSFPGHSYNEQFF.

The V call is TRBV6-5, the J call TRBJ1-3; D possibly corresponds to TRBD1 (5 bases). The CDR3 covers 13 residues. Germline lookup yields CDR1 MNHEY and CDR2 SVGAGI. The V end lost 7 bases, the J end lost 0 bases, and 7 bases lay between the germline ends. The CDR3 spells CASKGSSGNTIYF. CDR3 in DNA: TGTGCCAGCAAGGGGAGCTCTGGAAACACCATATATTTT.

V gene TRBV19 combines with J gene TRBJ1-6; perhaps TRBD1 as D (5 bases). CDR1 and CDR2 (germline): LNHDA, SQIVND (reference sequence). V lost 0 bases, J lost 5 bases, and 8 bases lay in between. This CDR3 is 15 amino acids long. CDR3 amino acids: CASSIDPGNNSPLHF. DNA of the CDR3: TGTGCCAGTAGTATAGATCCAGGGAATAATTCACCCCTCCACTTT.

J is TRBJ2-7 and V is TRBV18, with D perhaps being TRBD1 or TRBD2 (5 bases each). The V and J ends lost 4 bases and 1 base respectively, with 11 bases between them. The CDR3 spans 14 residues. CDR1 is KGHSH and CDR2 is LQKENI in the germline V gene. CDR3 bases: TGTGCCAGCTCACTGGGGACGGAGTCCTACGAGCAGTACTTC. As protein: CASSLGTESYEQYF.

The chain has TRBV7-2 and TRBJ2-6; D is undetermined. Germline values: CDR1 SGHTA, CDR2 FQGNSA. This CDR3 spans 15 amino acids. V lost 5 bases and J lost 3, with 11 bases in between. The CDR3 protein is CASSPLSIGANVLTF. For the CDR3, the DNA is TGTGCCAGCAGCCCCTTGAGCATTGGGGCCAACGTCCTGACTTTC. Variable domain in full (rest from reference TRBV7-2 and TRBJ2-6): GAGVSQSPSNKVTEKGKDVELRCDPISGHTALYWYRQSLGQGLEFLIYFQGNSAPDKSGLPSDRFSAERTGGSVSTLTIQRTQQEDSAVYLCASSPLSIGANVLTFGAGSRLTVL.

V gene TRBV18 combines with J gene TRBJ2-1; TRBD1 agrees at 10 bases. Looked up from germline, CDR1 is KGHSH and CDR2 is LQKENI. The V segment lost 1 base and the J segment 10 bases; nucleotides outside the gene matches: 4. The CDR3 has 14 amino acids. The CDR3 spells CASSPRGTGDEQFF. In nucleotides, the CDR3 is TGTGCCAGCTCACCACGCGGGACAGGGGACGAGCAGTTCTTC.